The 23 T cell receptor beta chains reported below all come from one sample, sequenced in a study of T cells in Graves' hyperthyroidism and ophthalmopathy. The CDR3 regions of TCR beta were amplified from RNA transcripts. First-round RT-PCR targeting the TCR CDR3 was performed with the HTBI primer set. TCRdb re-called the multiplex PCR reads with MiXCR, one entry per CDR3 protein. Here the sample spans roughly 740,000 distinct CDR3 sequences, less than 20% being singletons. Sequencing was carried out using blood. These receptor sequences come from a man between 18 and 35 years old with Graves' hyperthyroidism.

V usage is TRBV24-1 and J usage is TRBJ1-5, with no clear D. CDR1 KGHDR and CDR2 SFDVKD come from the germline V gene. The CDR3 has 12 residues. Trimming removed 5 bases at V and 7 bases at J, with 8 bases between. The CDR3 DNA reads as TGTGCCACCAGTGGAGTAGGACAGCCCCAGCATTTT. The encoded protein is CATSGVGQPQHF.

The rearrangement links TRBV3-2 to TRBJ2-5; the table's D call of TRBD1 was not tested on the DNA. TRBV3-2 is given as a pseudogene. CDR3 size: 15 residues. CDR3 in amino acids: CASSQGRRGPLHLYF. CDR3 in DNA: TGTGCCAGCAGCCAAGGTAGAAGGGGGCCCCTCCATCTGTACTTC.

This clonotype was seen many times. The gene calls are TRBV18 and TRBJ2-2, with a tentative D call TRBD1 (6 bases). V lost 6 bases to trimming and J lost 3 bases, with 11 bases between them. The CDR3 has 14 amino acids. Germline-derived CDR1 and CDR2 are KGHSH and LQKENI. The CDR3 DNA follows: TGTGCCAGCTCGACAGGAGGTGACACCGGGGAGCTGTTTTTT. It translates to CASSTGGDTGELFF.

With respect to this clonotype: This may arise from a read error, as a much more abundant clone is one base away. The chain combines TRBV11-1 with TRBJ2-5; 7 bases fit TRBD2. The assigned J gene may be wrong: the sequence end matches TRBJ2-1 better. CDR1 and CDR2 from the germline V gene are SGHAT and FQDESV (reference sequence). The CDR3 loop spans 15 amino acids. The CDR3 nucleotides are TGTGCCAGCAGCTTAGACGCGGGGGACCAAGAGACCCAGTTCTTC. This sequence encodes CASSLDAGDQETQFF.

Ten or more counts support this clonotype. V usage is TRBV20-1 and J usage is TRBJ2-1; 9 nucleotides agree with TRBD2. From germline, CDR1 is DFQATT and CDR2 SNEGSKA (reference sequence). The CDR3 spans 20 residues. Unmatched junction bases numbered 18, after V lost 3 bases and J lost 0 bases. CDR3 nucleotide sequence: TGCAGTGCTAGTGGGGGTGCTAGCGGGACCGCAGGGGACTCCTACAATGAGCAGTTCTTC. Amino acids: CSASGGASGTAGDSYNEQFF.

The chain is built from TRBV24-1 and TRBJ2-6; TRBD1 or TRBD2 may be the D gene (5 bases each). V lost 6 bases and J 2 bases, leaving 7 bases between the germline ends. The CDR3 consists of 14 residues. Germline CDR1 reads KGHDR; CDR2 reads SFDVKD. CDR3: CATSQGAGANVLTF. CDR3 coding DNA: TGTGCCACCAGTCAGGGAGCTGGGGCCAACGTCCTGACTTTC.

This rearrangement joins TRBV12-3 or TRBV12-4 to TRBJ2-3, with no clear D. The CDR3 contains 14 residues. Trimming removed 0 bases at V and 5 bases at J, with 9 bases between. The CDR3 bases are TGTGCCAGCAGTTTAGCCAGTCCCGTAGATACGCAGTATTTT. Translating gives CASSLASPVDTQYF.

At least ten counts were recorded for this clonotype. V is TRBV11-3 and J is TRBJ1-1; D remains ambiguous. CDR1 and CDR2 (germline): SGHNT, YENEEA. V lost 3 bases to trimming and J lost 0 bases, with 8 bases between them. This CDR3 region has 14 residues. The CDR3 sequence is CASSFSSLNTEAFF. In nucleotides, the CDR3 is TGTGCCAGCAGCTTCAGCAGCCTGAACACTGAAGCTTTCTTT.

This clonotype has at least ten counts. The gene calls are TRBV27 and TRBJ2-2; D may be TRBD2 (5 bases). Germline V gene lookup returns CDR1 MNHEY and CDR2 SMNVEV (reference sequence). Trimming removed 6 bases from V and 1 base from J, with 12 bases in between. There are 15 residues in the CDR3. The CDR3 bases are TGTGCCAGCAGCTCCGAGGGTTGGAACACCGGGGAGCTGTTTTTT. Translating it yields CASSSEGWNTGELFF.

Ten or more counts support this clonotype. The V and J genes are TRBV28 and TRBJ2-4; TRBD2 might be the D (5 bases). Between the trimmed V and J ends, which lost 7 bases and 12 bases, there was a span of 13 bases. The CDR3 runs to 11 residues. Germline V gives CDR1 MDHEN, CDR2 SYDVKM. The DNA for the CDR3 is TGTGCCAGCAAACGAGGGCCTAATCAGTACTTC. This gives the protein CASKRGPNQYF.

V and J are TRBV20-1 and TRBJ2-7; D is uncertain. The V gene lost 5 bases and the J gene lost 5 bases, with 13 bases spanning the gap. The CDR3 is 12 amino acids. Germline lookup yields CDR1 DFQATT and CDR2 SNEGSKA (reference sequence). CDR3 bases: TGCAGTGCTGGGGTAGTCGTCGACGAGCAGTACTTC. It encodes CSAGVVVDEQYF.

This chain uses TRBV9 with TRBJ2-2, with no clear D. V gave up 0 bases and J gave up 3 bases, with 6 bases separating them. Germline CDR1 reads SGDLS; CDR2 reads YYNGEE. The CDR3 has 14 amino acids. CDR3 in amino acids: CASSVGQHTGELFF. DNA for the CDR3: TGTGCCAGCAGCGTAGGCCAGCACACCGGGGAGCTGTTTTTT.

This clonotype has more than one count but fewer than ten. This sequence joins TRBV27 and TRBJ2-5; D not certain. This CDR3 comprises 13 residues. Deletions cut 4 bases from V and 0 bases from J, with 6 bases between. Per the germline V gene, CDR1 is MNHEY and CDR2 is SMNVEV (reference sequence). The chain's CDR3 is CASSSSYQETQYF. In DNA form, the CDR3 reads TGTGCCAGCAGTTCCTCGTACCAAGAGACCCAGTACTTC.

The chain links TRBV12-3 or TRBV12-4 to TRBJ2-3; D unresolved. Between the trimmed V and J ends, which lost 6 bases and 5 bases, there was a span of 12 bases. The CDR3 totals 13 residues. DNA for the CDR3: TGTGCCAGCAGCTTGAGACCCCTAGATACGCAGTATTTT. It is translated as CASSLRPLDTQYF.

The genes are TRBV12-3 or TRBV12-4 and TRBJ2-3; 14 positions agree with TRBD2. The V gene end was trimmed by 4 bases and the J gene end by 1 base; junction bases not matched to a gene: 7. This CDR3 region has 18 residues. The CDR3: CASSSGLAGEWRTDTQYF. The CDR3 DNA follows: TGTGCCAGCAGTTCGGGACTAGCGGGAGAGTGGCGCACAGATACGCAGTATTTT.

This clonotype was observed many times. The chain carries TRBV27 and TRBJ2-1, with TRBD1 matching over 9 bases. V was clipped by 3 bases and J by 2 bases; unmatched bases: 2. The CDR3 totals 15 residues. The germline V gene encodes CDR1 MNHEY and CDR2 SMNVEV (reference sequence). The CDR3 nucleotides are TGTGCCAGCAGTTTGGACAGGGGAACCTACAATGAGCAGTTCTTC. Protein sequence: CASSLDRGTYNEQFF.

This clonotype was observed a few times. CDR3 nucleotide sequence: TGTGCCAGCAGCTTGACAGGGGGCTCCTATAATTCACCCCTCCACTTT. Protein product: CASSLTGGSYNSPLHF. The rearrangement links TRBV12-3 or TRBV12-4 to TRBJ1-6; 9 bases align to TRBD1. The CDR3 is 16 amino acids. After removal of 6 bases from V and 0 bases from J, the junction contained 3 bases not matched to a gene.

This clonotype was seen ten or more times. The chain has TRBV28 and TRBJ2-3, with 9 bases identical to TRBD1. CDR3 length equals 14 residues. V was clipped by 7 bases and J by 3 bases; unmatched bases: 5. The V gene's germline CDR1 is MDHEN and CDR2 SYDVKM. Here the CDR3 reads CASTGTGITDTQYF. The CDR3 DNA sequence: TGTGCCAGCACAGGGACAGGGATTACAGATACGCAGTATTTT.

This clonotype was observed a handful of times. V usage is TRBV11-2 and J usage is TRBJ1-2; TRBD1 agrees at 8 bases. Germline CDR1 reads SGHAT; CDR2 reads FQNNGV. CDR3 length: 15 residues. The junction had 13 bases not matched to a gene; V was cut back by 5 bases and J by 8 bases. CDR3 sequence (DNA): TGTGCCAGCAGCACCGGGACAGGCACAGGGGACGGCTACACCTTC. This translates into CASSTGTGTGDGYTF.

Here the CDR3 DNA reads TGTGCCAGCAGTGACAAGGGAGGGTCGGGGAATGAGCAGTTCTTC. Translation: CASSDKGGSGNEQFF. This chain joins TRBV6-2 or TRBV6-3 and TRBJ2-1; 7 bases map to TRBD2. CDR3 length: 15 amino acids. CDR1 is MNHEY, CDR2 SVGEGT, per germline. V shed 5 bases, J shed 7 bases, and the junction held 11 bases outside the gene matches.

The chain recombines TRBV19 with TRBJ2-3; TRBD2 is a possible D gene (5 bases). This CDR3 contains 15 residues. Trimming pared 3 bases from V and 2 bases from J, leaving 12 bases between. Looked up from germline, CDR1 is LNHDA and CDR2 is SQIVND (reference sequence). The CDR3 spells CASSILRRDTDTQYF. For the CDR3, the DNA is TGTGCCAGTAGTATCCTTAGACGGGACACAGATACGCAGTATTTT.

This clonotype turned up a few times. V and J are TRBV28 and TRBJ1-5; TRBD1 might be the D (6 bases). CDR3 length equals 14 residues. The germline gives CDR1 MDHEN, CDR2 SYDVKM. V was pared by 5 bases and J by 6 bases, with 14 bases between. The CDR3 reads CASSPTGFLQPQHF. In DNA, the CDR3 is TGTGCCAGCAGTCCCACAGGGTTTCTTCAGCCCCAGCATTTT. Combining the CDR3 with reference TRBV28 and TRBJ1-5 gives the whole variable domain DVKVTQSSRYLVKRTGEKVFLECVQDMDHENMFWYRQDPGLGLRLIYFSYDVKMKEKGDIPEGYSVSREKKERFSLILESASTNQTSMYLCASSPTGFLQPQHFGDGTRLSIL.

This clonotype was observed once. This chain connects TRBV19 to TRBJ2-7; D unresolved. The CDR3 contains 13 residues. Between the trimmed V and J ends, which lost 3 bases and 5 bases, there was a span of 11 bases. Germline V gene sequence: CDR1 LNHDA, CDR2 SQIVND (reference sequence). The CDR3 coding sequence is TGTGCCAGTAGTATCCCCGGGCTCAACGAGCAGTACTTC. This encodes CASSIPGLNEQYF.